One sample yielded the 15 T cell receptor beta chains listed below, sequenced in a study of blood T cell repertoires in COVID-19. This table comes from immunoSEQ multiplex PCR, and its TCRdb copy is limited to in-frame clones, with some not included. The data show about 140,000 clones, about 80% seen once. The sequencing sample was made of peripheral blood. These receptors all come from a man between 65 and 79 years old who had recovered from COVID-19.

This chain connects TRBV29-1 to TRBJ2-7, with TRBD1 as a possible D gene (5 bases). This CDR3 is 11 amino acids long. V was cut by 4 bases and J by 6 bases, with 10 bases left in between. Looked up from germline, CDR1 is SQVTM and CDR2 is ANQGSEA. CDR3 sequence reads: CSVVGEGEQYF. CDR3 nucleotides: TGCAGCGTTGTAGGGGAAGGCGAGCAGTACTTC.

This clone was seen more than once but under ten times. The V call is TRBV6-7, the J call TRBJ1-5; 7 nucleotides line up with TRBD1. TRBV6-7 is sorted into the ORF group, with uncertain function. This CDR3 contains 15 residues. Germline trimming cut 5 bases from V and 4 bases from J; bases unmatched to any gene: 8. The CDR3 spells CASSLRTGMNQPQHF. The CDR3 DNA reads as TGTGCCAGCAGTCTCCGGACAGGCATGAATCAGCCCCAGCATTTT.

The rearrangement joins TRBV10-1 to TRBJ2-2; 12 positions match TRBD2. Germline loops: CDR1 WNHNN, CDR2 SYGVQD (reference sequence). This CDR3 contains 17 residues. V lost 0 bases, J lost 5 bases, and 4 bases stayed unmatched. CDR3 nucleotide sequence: TGCGCCAGCAGTGAGTCGACGACTAGCGGGAGTACCGGGGAGCTGTTTTTT. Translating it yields CASSESTTSGSTGELFF.

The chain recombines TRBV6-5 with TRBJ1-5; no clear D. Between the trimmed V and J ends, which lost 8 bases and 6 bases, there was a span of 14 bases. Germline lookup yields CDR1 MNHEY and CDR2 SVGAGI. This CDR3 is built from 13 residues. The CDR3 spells CASRDTIGQPQHF. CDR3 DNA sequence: TGTGCCAGCCGAGACACCATCGGTCAGCCCCAGCATTTT.

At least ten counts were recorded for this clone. Here the CDR3 reads CASSGRTSGYNEQFF. DNA of the CDR3: TGTGCCAGCAGCGGACGGACTAGCGGATACAATGAGCAGTTCTTC. The gene calls are TRBV7-2 and TRBJ2-1, with 10 bases identical to TRBD2. The CDR3 is 15 residues long. Germline CDR1 is SGHTA and CDR2 is FQGNSA. V gave up 5 bases and J gave up 4 bases; unmatched junction bases: 5.

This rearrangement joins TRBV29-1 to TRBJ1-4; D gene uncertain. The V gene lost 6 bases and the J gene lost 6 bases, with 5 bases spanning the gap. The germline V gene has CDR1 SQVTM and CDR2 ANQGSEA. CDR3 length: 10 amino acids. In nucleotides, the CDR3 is TGCAGCGTCGGGGATGAAAAACTGTTTTTT. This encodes CSVGDEKLFF.

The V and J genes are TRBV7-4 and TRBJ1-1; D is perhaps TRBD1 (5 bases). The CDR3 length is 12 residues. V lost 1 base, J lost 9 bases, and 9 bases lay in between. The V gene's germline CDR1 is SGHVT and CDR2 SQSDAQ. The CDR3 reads CASSLGRAKAFF. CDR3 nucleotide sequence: TGTGCCAGCAGCTTAGGCAGGGCCAAAGCTTTCTTT.

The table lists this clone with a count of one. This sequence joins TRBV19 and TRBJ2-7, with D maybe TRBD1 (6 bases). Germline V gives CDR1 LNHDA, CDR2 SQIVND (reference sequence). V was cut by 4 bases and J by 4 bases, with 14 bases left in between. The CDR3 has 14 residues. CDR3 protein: CASSTSGTLYEQYF. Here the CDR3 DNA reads TGTGCCAGTAGTACTTCCGGGACACTGTACGAGCAGTACTTC.

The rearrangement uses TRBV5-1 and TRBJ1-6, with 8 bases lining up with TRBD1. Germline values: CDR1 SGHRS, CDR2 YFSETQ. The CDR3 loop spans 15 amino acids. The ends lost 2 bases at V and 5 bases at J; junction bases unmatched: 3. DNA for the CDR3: TGCGCCAGCAGCTTTGGACAGGGAAATAATTCACCCCTCCACTTT. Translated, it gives CASSFGQGNNSPLHF. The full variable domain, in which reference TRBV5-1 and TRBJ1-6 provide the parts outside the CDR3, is KAGVTQTPRYLIKTRGQQVTLSCSPISGHRSVSWYQQTPGQGLQFLFEYFSETQRNKGNFPGRFSGRQFSNSRSEMNVSTLELGDSALYLCASSFGQGNNSPLHFGNGTRLTVT.

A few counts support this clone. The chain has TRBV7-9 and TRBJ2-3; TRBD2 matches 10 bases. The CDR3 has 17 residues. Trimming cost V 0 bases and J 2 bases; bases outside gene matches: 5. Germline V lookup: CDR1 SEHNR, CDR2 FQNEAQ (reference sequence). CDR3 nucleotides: TGTGCCAGCAGCTTAGCGCGCACTAGCGGGGACACAGATACGCAGTATTTT. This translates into CASSLARTSGDTDTQYF. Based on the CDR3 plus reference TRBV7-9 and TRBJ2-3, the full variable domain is DTGVSQNPRHKITKRGQNVTFRCDPISEHNRLYWYRQTLGQGPEFLTYFQNEAQLEKSRLLSDRFSAERPKGSFSTLEIQRTEQGDSAMYLCASSLARTSGDTDTQYFGPGTRLTVL.

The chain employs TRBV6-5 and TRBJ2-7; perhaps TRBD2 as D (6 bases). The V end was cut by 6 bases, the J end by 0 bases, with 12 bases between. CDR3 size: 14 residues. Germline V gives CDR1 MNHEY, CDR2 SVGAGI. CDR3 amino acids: CASRDYQSSYEQYF. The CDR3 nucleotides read TGTGCCAGCAGGGACTACCAGAGCTCCTACGAGCAGTACTTC.

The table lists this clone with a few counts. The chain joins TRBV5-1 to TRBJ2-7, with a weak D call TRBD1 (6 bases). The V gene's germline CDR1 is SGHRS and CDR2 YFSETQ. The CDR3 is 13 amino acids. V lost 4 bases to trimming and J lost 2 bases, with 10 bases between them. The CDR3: CASSPDRTYEQYF. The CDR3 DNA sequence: TGCGCCAGCAGCCCGGACAGAACCTACGAGCAGTACTTC.

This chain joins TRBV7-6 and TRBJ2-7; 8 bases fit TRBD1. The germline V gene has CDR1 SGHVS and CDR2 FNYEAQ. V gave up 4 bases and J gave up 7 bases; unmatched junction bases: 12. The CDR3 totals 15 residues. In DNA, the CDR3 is TGTGCCAGCAGCTCGCGAGATCAGGGGGCCAGGGAGCAGTACTTC. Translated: CASSSRDQGAREQYF.

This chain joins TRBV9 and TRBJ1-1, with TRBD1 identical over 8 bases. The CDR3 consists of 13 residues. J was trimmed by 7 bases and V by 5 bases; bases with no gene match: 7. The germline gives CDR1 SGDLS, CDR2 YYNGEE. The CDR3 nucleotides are TGTGCCAGCAGAGACTCAGGGGGCGGTGAAGCTTTCTTT. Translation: CASRDSGGGEAFF.

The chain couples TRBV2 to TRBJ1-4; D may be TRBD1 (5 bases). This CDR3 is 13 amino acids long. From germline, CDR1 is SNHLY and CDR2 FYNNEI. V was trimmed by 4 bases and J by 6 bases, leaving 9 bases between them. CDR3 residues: CASSAGLDEKLFF. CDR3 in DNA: TGTGCCAGCAGTGCAGGGTTAGATGAAAAACTGTTTTTT.